A selection of T cell receptor beta chains follows, all from one sample in a study of T cell responses to AZD1222 COVID-19 vaccine. Clones were sequenced by immunoSEQ multiplex PCR, and TCRdb holds only the in-frame ones, with some missing. The sample yields approximately 140,000 clones, 75% to 95% seen once. The sequencing used peripheral blood, collected 28 days after the second AZD1222 dose. All receptors derive from an adult who received the AZD1222 COVID-19 vaccine. The CDR3 runs from the conserved cysteine through the conserved F or W. The D gene is left open where the match is weak.

v_gene	d_gene	j_gene	CDR3nt	CDR3aa
TRBV19	TRBD1	TRBJ1-2	TGTGCCAGTCGAGACAGGGCTTTTAACTATGGCTACACCTTC	CASRDRAFNYGYTF
TRBV6-5	TRBD1	TRBJ2-2	TGTGCCAGCAGTTACTCGACAGGGGTTGGGGGCGGGGAGCTGTTTTTT	CASSYSTGVGGGELFF
TRBV7-8	NA	TRBJ1-1	TGTGCCAGCAGCTTATTAGCAGCACAAGCTTTCTTT	CASSLLAAQAFF
TRBV12-3/TRBV12-4	NA	TRBJ1-1	TGTGCCAGCAGTTTGGGCCCTCGGCTGGCTTTCTTT	CASSLGPRLAFF
TRBV29-1	NA	TRBJ1-2	TGCAGCGTTCATCAGATTAACTATGGCTACACCTTC	CSVHQINYGYTF
TRBV18	NA	TRBJ1-1	TGTGCCAGCTTCGACCAGTGGGGGAGAAACACTGAAGCTTTCTTT	CASFDQWGRNTEAFF
TRBV3-1/TRBV3-2	NA	TRBJ1-1	TGTGCCAGCAGCCAAGAGGAGTGGGCGGAAGCTTTCTTT	CASSQEEWAEAFF
TRBV5-1	NA	TRBJ1-4	TGCGCCAGCAGCTTGTCTTTAGGGGCCCAAAAACTGTTTTTT	CASSLSLGAQKLFF
TRBV2	NA	TRBJ1-2	TGTGCCAGCAGTGAAAAGGGTACCTATGGCTACACCTTC	CASSEKGTYGYTF
TRBV12-3/TRBV12-4	NA	TRBJ1-1	TGTGCCAGCAAGCATTGGGTCGGCACTGAAGCTTTCTTT	CASKHWVGTEAFF
TRBV5-5	NA	TRBJ2-4	TGTGCCAGCAGCTTGAGAGCAGCCAAAAACATTCAGTACTTC	CASSLRAAKNIQYF
TRBV2	TRBD1	TRBJ1-6	TGTGCCAGCAGTCTACAGGGGGACGGTAATTCACCCCTCCACTTT	CASSLQGDGNSPLHF
TRBV27	NA	TRBJ2-5	TGTGCCAGCAGCGAAAACCAAGAGACCCAGTACTTC	CASSENQETQYF